Presented here are 28 T cell receptor beta chains from one specimen sequenced in a study of blood T cell repertoires in COVID-19. Libraries were prepared by immunoSEQ multiplex PCR; TCRdb keeps only in-frame clonotypes and omits some of them. In the table there are about 130,000 clones, 70% to 85% of which are singletons. The specimen sequenced was PBMCs or T cells enriched from blood (not recorded which). These receptors were taken from a man between 50 and 59 years old who had recovered from COVID-19.

The rearrangement uses TRBV10-1 and TRBJ1-3, with unresolved D. The ends were cut back, 6 bases at V and 4 bases at J, with 13 bases in the middle. The CDR3 loop spans 14 amino acids. CDR1 is WNHNN, CDR2 SYGVQD, per germline (reference sequence). The CDR3 DNA reads TGCGCCAGCAGGTTGTCCGGGGTCGGAAACACCATATATTTT. The encoded protein is CASRLSGVGNTIYF.

The rearrangement uses TRBV6-5 and TRBJ1-5; 10 bases are a match to TRBD1. Germline-derived CDR1 and CDR2 are MNHEY and SVGAGI. This CDR3 comprises 15 residues. V trimming: 6 bases; J trimming: 2 bases; junction bases outside the gene matches: 4. CDR3 DNA: TGTGCCAGCAGCCGGGACAGGGGCGGCAATCAGCCCCAGCATTTT. Encoded protein: CASSRDRGGNQPQHF.

The V gene is TRBV30, the J gene TRBJ2-7; D might be TRBD1 (5 bases). Trimming left V 2 bases short and J 4 bases short, with 12 bases between. Per the germline V gene, CDR1 is GTSNPN and CDR2 is SVGIG (reference sequence). This CDR3 region has 13 residues. The CDR3 here is CAWSKQVGYEQYF. The CDR3 DNA reads as TGTGCCTGGAGTAAACAGGTCGGGTACGAGCAGTACTTC.

This clone was observed once. The chain couples TRBV27 to TRBJ1-5; D not certain. Between the trimmed V and J ends, which lost 5 bases and 7 bases, there was a span of 12 bases. The germline gives CDR1 MNHEY, CDR2 SMNVEV (reference sequence). This CDR3 is built from 13 residues. The CDR3 reads CASSPPGYQPQHF. DNA for the CDR3: TGTGCCAGCAGTCCCCCCGGGTACCAGCCCCAGCATTTT.

Turning to this clone: One end of the junction does not line up with germline, which may come from a read error. V usage is TRBV20-1 and J usage is TRBJ1-4; possibly TRBD1 for D (6 bases). CDR3 length: 10 residues. The V gene's germline CDR1 is DFQATT and CDR2 SNEGSKA (reference sequence). In nucleotides, the CDR3 is TGCAGTGCTAGAGACAAGGGACACATTTTT. It specifies CSARDKGHIF.

The chain has TRBV19 and TRBJ1-5; perhaps TRBD1 as D (6 bases). The CDR3 is 14 amino acids. Germline V gives CDR1 LNHDA, CDR2 SQIVND (reference sequence). Deletions cut 9 bases from V and 0 bases from J, with 12 bases between. The CDR3 is CASQTGNSNQPQHF. The DNA of the CDR3 is TGTGCCAGCCAAACAGGGAATAGCAATCAGCCCCAGCATTTT. Full variable domain (missing parts from reference TRBV19 and TRBJ1-5): DGGITQSPKYLFRKEGQNVTLSCEQNLNHDAMYWYRQDPGQGLRLIYYSQIVNDFQKGDIAEGYSVSREKKESFPLTVTSAQKNPTAFYLCASQTGNSNQPQHFGDGTRLSIL.

The chain has TRBV7-2 and TRBJ2-7; a weak D match, TRBD2 (6 bases). Trimming removed 2 bases from V and 3 bases from J, with 8 bases in between. This CDR3 has 13 amino acids. CDR1 is SGHTA, CDR2 FQGNSA, per germline. The CDR3 here is CASSLSGDYEQYF. CDR3 bases: TGTGCCAGCAGCTTATCGGGGGACTACGAGCAGTACTTC. Full variable domain (outside the CDR3, taken from reference TRBV7-2 and TRBJ2-7): GAGVSQSPSNKVTEKGKDVELRCDPISGHTALYWYRQSLGQGLEFLIYFQGNSAPDKSGLPSDRFSAERTGGSVSTLTIQRTQQEDSAVYLCASSLSGDYEQYFGPGTRLTVT.

This clone was observed a handful of times. This chain joins TRBV27 and TRBJ2-7; 9 nucleotides line up with TRBD1. V trimming: 2 bases; J trimming: 2 bases; junction bases outside the gene matches: 4. Germline CDR1 and CDR2: MNHEY and SMNVEV (reference sequence). CDR3 length: 15 amino acids. CDR3 DNA sequence: TGTGCCAGCAGTTTACACCGACAGGGGGCCTACGAGCAGTACTTC. Its translation: CASSLHRQGAYEQYF.

The chain recombines TRBV6-2 or TRBV6-3 with TRBJ2-7; possibly TRBD2 for D (5 bases). The CDR3 contains 13 residues. Trimming took 1 base from V and 5 from J, leaving 9 bases between them. From germline, CDR1 is MNHEY and CDR2 SVGEGT. As DNA, the CDR3 is TGTGCCAGCAGTTACTTCGTCGGGGACGAGCAGTACTTC. It encodes CASSYFVGDEQYF.

There are a few counts of this clone. V gene TRBV7-8 combines with J gene TRBJ2-7, with 10 positions matching TRBD1. J gave up 4 bases and V 5 bases, and 2 bases lay outside the gene matches. This CDR3 comprises 13 residues. Germline V lookup: CDR1 SGHVS, CDR2 FQNEAQ. The CDR3 loop is CASSLDRGYEQYF. The CDR3 region has the DNA TGTGCCAGCAGCCTGGACAGGGGGTACGAGCAGTACTTC.

The chain carries TRBV2 and TRBJ1-1; D might be TRBD1 (5 bases). V lost 8 bases to trimming and J lost 1 base, with 5 bases between them. Germline values: CDR1 SNHLY, CDR2 FYNNEI. The CDR3 length is 11 residues. Written as DNA, the CDR3 is TGTGCCAGCGGGGCGAACACTGAAGCTTTCTTT. Translated: CASGANTEAFF.

The chain uses TRBV19 and TRBJ1-6; a weak D match, TRBD1 (5 bases). V was trimmed by 5 bases and J by 9 bases, leaving 11 bases between them. This CDR3 comprises 13 residues. Germline V gene lookup returns CDR1 LNHDA and CDR2 SQIVND (reference sequence). In DNA form, the CDR3 reads TGTGCCAGTAGTGACAGAGTCGGTTCACCCCTCCACTTT. This gives the protein CASSDRVGSPLHF.

The chain has TRBV27 and TRBJ1-5; no clear D. CDR1 MNHEY and CDR2 SMNVEV come from the germline V gene (reference sequence). The CDR3 is 16 amino acids. Trimming took off 3 bases at V and 4 bases at J, with 16 bases between the two ends. In nucleotides, the CDR3 is TGTGCCAGCAGTTTGACATCTGACGGTCAAAATCAGCCCCAGCATTTT. Its protein is CASSLTSDGQNQPQHF.

The gene calls are TRBV10-3 and TRBJ1-5; D perhaps matches TRBD1 (5 bases). The CDR3 extends over 16 amino acids. In germline, CDR1 is ENHRY, CDR2 SYGVKD. V lost 0 bases to trimming and J lost 4 bases, with 13 bases between them. As DNA, the CDR3 is TGTGCCATCAGTGAGTCGATCGGGGGGTGGAATCAGCCCCAGCATTTT. This sequence encodes CAISESIGGWNQPQHF.

This clone appeared once. V is TRBV10-3 and J is TRBJ1-3; 8 nucleotides match TRBD1. The CDR3 totals 16 residues. The germline gives CDR1 ENHRY, CDR2 SYGVKD. V shed 6 bases, J shed 4 bases, and the junction held 11 bases outside the gene matches. In DNA form, the CDR3 reads TGTGCCATCAGCCCCGACAGGGGCCTAAAGGGAAACACCATATATTTT. Its translation is CAISPDRGLKGNTIYF.

The gene calls are TRBV27 and TRBJ1-4; no definite D call. Trimming removed 3 bases at V and 8 bases at J, with 13 bases between. The CDR3 totals 14 residues. Germline V CDR1 and CDR2: MNHEY, SMNVEV (reference sequence). CDR3 in amino acids: CASSLNPRGEKLFF. The CDR3 bases are TGTGCCAGCAGTTTGAATCCCCGAGGGGAAAAACTGTTTTTT.

This rearrangement joins TRBV15 to TRBJ2-7; the match to TRBD1 covers 8 bases. The V gene's germline CDR1 is LNHNV and CDR2 YYDKDF (reference sequence). V lost 1 base, J lost 5 bases, and 13 bases stayed unmatched. CDR3 length: 17 residues. In DNA, the CDR3 is TGTGCCACCAGCAGAGTTAGGACAGGGCCGACCTTGGACGAGCAGTACTTC. Protein sequence: CATSRVRTGPTLDEQYF.

The chain joins TRBV19 to TRBJ2-6; 9 nucleotides agree with TRBD1. J was trimmed by 4 bases and V by 10 bases; bases with no gene match: 11. The CDR3 totals 16 residues. The germline V gene has CDR1 LNHDA and CDR2 SQIVND (reference sequence). The CDR3 DNA sequence: TGTGCCACCCTTCCCGGGACAGGGCCCGGGGCCAACGTCCTGACTTTC. Translated, it gives CATLPGTGPGANVLTF.

This clone has a handful of counts. This chain links TRBV29-1 with TRBJ1-1, with unresolved D. The ends were cut back, 4 bases at V and 4 bases at J, with 10 bases in the middle. From germline, CDR1 is SQVTM and CDR2 ANQGSEA. The CDR3 sequence is 12 residues long. CDR3 amino acids: CSVVRQVTEAFF. The CDR3 region has the DNA TGCAGCGTTGTACGGCAGGTCACTGAAGCTTTCTTT.

J is TRBJ1-2 and V is TRBV6-5; no definite D call. CDR1 is MNHEY and CDR2 is SVGAGI in the germline V gene. With 5 bases removed from V and 0 bases from J, the gap between germline ends came to 13 bases. The CDR3 has 15 amino acids. CDR3 amino acids: CASSTPGFTNYGYTF. Written as DNA, the CDR3 is TGTGCCAGCAGTACTCCGGGGTTTACTAACTATGGCTACACCTTC.

The rearrangement uses TRBV3-1 (or the pseudogene TRBV3-2) and TRBJ1-5; D might be TRBD1 (6 bases). Germline V gene sequence: CDR1 LGHDT, CDR2 YNNKEL (reference sequence). The ends were cut back, 4 bases at V and 2 bases at J, with 15 bases in the middle. The CDR3 runs to 16 residues. The DNA of the CDR3 is TGTGCCAGCAGCCCCGAAGGGGGATGGGGCAATCAGCCCCAGCATTTT. It translates to CASSPEGGWGNQPQHF.

This clone was picked up many times. The chain has TRBV6-6 and TRBJ2-7; TRBD1 matches 10 bases. The length of the CDR3 is 15 residues. CDR1 is MNHNY and CDR2 is SVGAGI in the germline V gene (reference sequence). V shed 5 bases and J 2 bases; nucleotides not matched to a gene: 6. The DNA of the CDR3 is TGTGCCAGCAGTACGGACAGGGGGGAACCCTACGAGCAGTACTTC. This sequence encodes CASSTDRGEPYEQYF.

The V gene is TRBV28, the J gene TRBJ1-5; TRBD1 matches 7 bases. V shed 3 bases, J shed 6 bases, and the junction held 5 bases outside the gene matches. CDR3 size: 14 residues. Germline values: CDR1 MDHEN, CDR2 SYDVKM. The CDR3 DNA reads TGTGCCAGCAGTTTGGGACAGTTCCTTCAGCCCCAGCATTTT. It is translated as CASSLGQFLQPQHF.

In DNA, the CDR3 is TGCGCCAGCAGCGTCTCCGGGACAGGGCGCGCTGAAGCTTTCTTT. This codes for CASSVSGTGRAEAFF. The rearrangement joins TRBV5-1 to TRBJ1-1, with 9 positions matching TRBD1. The CDR3 is 15 residues long. The junction had 10 bases not matched to a gene; V was cut back by 4 bases and J by 6 bases. Germline-derived CDR1 and CDR2 are SGHRS and YFSETQ.

Comments on this clone: At one end the junction does not follow the germline gene, possibly because of a read error. The J gene is TRBJ2-3, the V gene TRBV7-7, with 10 bases identical to TRBD2. This CDR3 comprises 15 residues. CDR1 and CDR2 (germline): SSHAT, FNYEAQ (reference sequence). In nucleotides, the CDR3 is TGTGCTAGCAGCCGGACTAGCGGAAGCACAGATACGCAGTATTTT. Its translation is CASSRTSGSTDTQYF.

This rearrangement joins TRBV19 to TRBJ1-5; the D gene is possibly TRBD1 (5 bases). The CDR3 covers 16 residues. Germline-derived CDR1 and CDR2 are LNHDA and SQIVND (reference sequence). V was clipped by 7 bases and J by 2 bases, with 18 bases between them. DNA for the CDR3: TGTGCCAGTAACCCGAAGGCGGGGGACGGCAATCAGCCCCAGCATTTT. Its translation is CASNPKAGDGNQPQHF. The full variable domain, rest sourced from reference TRBV19 and TRBJ1-5, is DGGITQSPKYLFRKEGQNVTLSCEQNLNHDAMYWYRQDPGQGLRLIYYSQIVNDFQKGDIAEGYSVSREKKESFPLTVTSAQKNPTAFYLCASNPKAGDGNQPQHFGDGTRLSIL.

The chain is built from TRBV3-1 (or the pseudogene TRBV3-2) and TRBJ2-2, with a possible D match to TRBD1 (6 bases). Germline V gives CDR1 LGHDT, CDR2 YNNKEL (reference sequence). CDR3 size: 12 residues. Deletions cut 0 bases from V and 16 bases from J, with 12 bases between. CDR3 bases: TGTGCCAGCAGCCAAGACGGGACATTGTCGTTTTTT. This codes for CASSQDGTLSFF.

The chain is built from TRBV29-1 and TRBJ2-6; D possibly corresponds to TRBD1 (6 bases). Per germline, CDR1 SQVTM and CDR2 ANQGSEA. The CDR3 runs to 15 residues. V lost 4 bases to trimming and J lost 1 base, with 11 bases between them. The CDR3 sequence: CSVAQGQSGANVLTF. CDR3 DNA: TGCAGCGTTGCCCAGGGACAATCTGGGGCCAACGTCCTGACTTTC.